This T cell receptor (beta chain) was sequenced during a study of cytomegalovirus exposure and HLA in healthy donors. Study details: The use of the same platform for the approximately 130 validation repertoires and the 550 to 850 first-cohort repertoires was reported by a later analysis. Findings and caveats of the study: In the 130 or so validation repertoires, a later analysis found that first-cohort TCR clusters tended to co-occur.

Points on this clone: The antigen is undetermined. At one boundary the junction diverges from the germline segment, which might be a read error.

Clones were sequenced by immunoSEQ multiplex PCR, and TCRdb holds only the in-frame ones, with some missing. The table records about 350,000 clones, roughly 87% of them present only once. This TCR was recovered from a woman younger than 45 in good health and CMV-seropositive. The material sequenced was PBMCs.

CDR3 DNA: TGCAGCGTTAAAGACGAGGGCTACACCTTC. This codes for CSVKDEGYTF. The gene calls are TRBV29-1 and TRBJ1-2, with unresolved D. Per germline, CDR1 SQVTM and CDR2 ANQGSEA. This CDR3 contains 10 residues.